This T cell receptor (beta chain) was sequenced during a study of control samples from healthy donors and cancer patients. Generated by immunoSEQ multiplex PCR, the TCRdb table keeps only in-frame clones and is missing some. The table shows 100,000 to 150,000 clones, with 80% to 95% occurring only once. Trimming took 4 bases from V and 0 from J, leaving 6 bases between them. There are 12 residues in the CDR3. The germline CDR1 and CDR2 sequences are SQVTM and ANQGSEA. Material for sequencing was blood. The sequence was collected from a man aged 18 to 29 in good health. The rearrangement links TRBV29-1 to TRBJ1-1; weak D call: TRBD1 (6 bases). The CDR3 DNA sequence: TGCAGCGTTGCAGGGGTGAACACTGAAGCTTTCTTT. The encoded protein is CSVAGVNTEAFF.